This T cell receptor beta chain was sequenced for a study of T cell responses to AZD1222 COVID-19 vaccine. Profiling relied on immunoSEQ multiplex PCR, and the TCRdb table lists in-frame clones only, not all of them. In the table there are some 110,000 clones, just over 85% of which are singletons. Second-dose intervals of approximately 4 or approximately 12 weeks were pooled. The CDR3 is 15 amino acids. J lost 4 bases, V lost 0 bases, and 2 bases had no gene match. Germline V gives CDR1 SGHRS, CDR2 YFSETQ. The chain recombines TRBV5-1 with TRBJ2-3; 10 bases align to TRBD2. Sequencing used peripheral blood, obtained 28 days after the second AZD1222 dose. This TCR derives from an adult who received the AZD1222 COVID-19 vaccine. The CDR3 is CASSLASGGSDTQYF. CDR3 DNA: TGCGCCAGCAGCTTGGCTAGCGGGGGCTCAGATACGCAGTATTTT. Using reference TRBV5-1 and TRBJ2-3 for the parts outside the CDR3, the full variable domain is KAGVTQTPRYLIKTRGQQVTLSCSPISGHRSVSWYQQTPGQGLQFLFEYFSETQRNKGNFPGRFSGRQFSNSRSEMNVSTLELGDSALYLCASSLASGGSDTQYFGPGTRLTVL.